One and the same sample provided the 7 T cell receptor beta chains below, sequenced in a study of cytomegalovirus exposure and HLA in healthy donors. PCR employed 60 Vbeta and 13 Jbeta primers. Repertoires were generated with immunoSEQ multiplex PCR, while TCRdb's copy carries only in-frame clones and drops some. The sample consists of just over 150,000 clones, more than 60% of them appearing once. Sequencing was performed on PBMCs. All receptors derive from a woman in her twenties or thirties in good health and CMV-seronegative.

Here the CDR3 reads CASSSSDRGSSTYF. CDR3 DNA sequence: TGTGCCAGCTCATCCTCGGACCGGGGAAGTAGTACGTATTTT. The chain has TRBV18 and TRBJ2-3; a possible D gene is TRBD2 (5 bases). Trimming cost V 5 bases and J 14 bases, with 23 bases left between them. The CDR3 is 14 residues long. Germline-derived CDR1 and CDR2 are KGHSH and LQKENI.

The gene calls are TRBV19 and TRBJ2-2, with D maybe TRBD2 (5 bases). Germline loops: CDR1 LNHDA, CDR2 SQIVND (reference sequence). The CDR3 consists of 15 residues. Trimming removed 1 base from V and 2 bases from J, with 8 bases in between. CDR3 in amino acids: CASSIGRINTGELFF. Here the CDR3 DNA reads TGTGCCAGTAGTATAGGGAGGATAAACACCGGGGAGCTGTTTTTT.

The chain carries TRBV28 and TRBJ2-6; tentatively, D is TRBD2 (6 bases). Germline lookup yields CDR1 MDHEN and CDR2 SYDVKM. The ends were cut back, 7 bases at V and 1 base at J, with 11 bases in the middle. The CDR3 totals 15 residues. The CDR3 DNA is TGTGCCAGCACCTCCGGGGGATCTGGGGCCAACGTCCTGACTTTC. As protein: CASTSGGSGANVLTF.

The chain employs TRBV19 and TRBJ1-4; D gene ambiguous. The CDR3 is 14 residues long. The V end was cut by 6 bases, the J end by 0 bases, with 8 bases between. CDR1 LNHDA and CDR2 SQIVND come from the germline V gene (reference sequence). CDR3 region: CASRGAATNEKLFF. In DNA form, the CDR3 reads TGTGCCAGTAGGGGAGCCGCAACTAATGAAAAACTGTTTTTT.

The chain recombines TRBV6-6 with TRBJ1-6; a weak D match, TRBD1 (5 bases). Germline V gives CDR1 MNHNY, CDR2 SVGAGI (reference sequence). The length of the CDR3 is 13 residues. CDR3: CVTGGSYNSPLHF. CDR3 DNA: TGTGTGACCGGGGGCTCCTATAATTCACCCCTCCACTTT.

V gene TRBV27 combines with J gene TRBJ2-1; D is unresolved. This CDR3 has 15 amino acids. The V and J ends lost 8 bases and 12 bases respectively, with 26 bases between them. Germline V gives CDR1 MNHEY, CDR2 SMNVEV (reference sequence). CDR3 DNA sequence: TGTGCCAGCCGAGTACACAATGAGCTATCCGGCGGGCAGTTCTTC. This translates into CASRVHNELSGGQFF.

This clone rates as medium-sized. This CDR3 is CASSLEETGELFF. The CDR3 coding sequence is TGTGCCAGCAGCTTAGAAGAGACCGGGGAGCTGTTTTTT. This chain uses TRBV7-6 with TRBJ2-2; D unresolved. Trimming pared 1 base from V and 5 bases from J, leaving 5 bases between. The length of the CDR3 is 13 residues. Per germline, CDR1 SGHVS and CDR2 FNYEAQ. The full variable domain, its missing parts supplied by reference TRBV7-6 and TRBJ2-2, is GAGVSQSPRYKVTKRGQDVALRCDPISGHVSLYWYRQALGQGPEFLTYFNYEAQQDKSGLPNDRFSAERPEGSISTLTIQRTEQRDSAMYRCASSLEETGELFFGEGSRLTVL.